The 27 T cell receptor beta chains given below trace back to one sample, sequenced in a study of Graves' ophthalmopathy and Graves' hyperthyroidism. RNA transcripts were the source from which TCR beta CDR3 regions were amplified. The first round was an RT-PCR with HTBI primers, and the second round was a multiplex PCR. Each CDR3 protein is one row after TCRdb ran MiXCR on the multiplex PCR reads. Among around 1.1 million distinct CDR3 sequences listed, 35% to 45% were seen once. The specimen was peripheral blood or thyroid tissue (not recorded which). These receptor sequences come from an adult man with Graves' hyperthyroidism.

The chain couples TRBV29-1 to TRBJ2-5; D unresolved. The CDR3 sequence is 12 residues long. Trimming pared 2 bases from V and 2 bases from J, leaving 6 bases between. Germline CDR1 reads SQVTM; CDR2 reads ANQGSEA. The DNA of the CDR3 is TGCAGCGTTGAATTAGGGCAAGAGACCCAGTACTTC. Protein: CSVELGQETQYF.

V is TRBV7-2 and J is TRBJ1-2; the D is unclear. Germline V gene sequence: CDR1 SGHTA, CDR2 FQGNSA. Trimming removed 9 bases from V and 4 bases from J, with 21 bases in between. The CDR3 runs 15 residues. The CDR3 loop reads CASSPDPGVSYGYTF. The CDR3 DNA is TGTGCCAGTAGTCCCGACCCCGGAGTGAGCTATGGCTACACCTTC.

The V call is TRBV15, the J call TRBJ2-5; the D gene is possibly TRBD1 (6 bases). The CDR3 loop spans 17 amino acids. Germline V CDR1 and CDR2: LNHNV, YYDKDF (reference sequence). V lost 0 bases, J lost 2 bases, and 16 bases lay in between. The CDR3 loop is CATSRDRLTGGQETQYF. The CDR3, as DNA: TGTGCCACCAGCAGAGATCGTCTGACAGGAGGACAAGAGACCCAGTACTTC.

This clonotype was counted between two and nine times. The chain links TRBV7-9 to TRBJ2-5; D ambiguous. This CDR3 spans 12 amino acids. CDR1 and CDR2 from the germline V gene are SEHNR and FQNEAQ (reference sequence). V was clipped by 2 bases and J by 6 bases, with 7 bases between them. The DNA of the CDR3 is TGTGCCAGCAGCTTAAGTGCGAAGACCCAGTACTTC. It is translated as CASSLSAKTQYF.

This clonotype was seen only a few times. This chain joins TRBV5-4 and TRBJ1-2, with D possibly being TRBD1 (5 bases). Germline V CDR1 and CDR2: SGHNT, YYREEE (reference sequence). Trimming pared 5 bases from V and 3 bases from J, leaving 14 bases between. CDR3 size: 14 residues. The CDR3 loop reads CASRPRDLDYGYTF. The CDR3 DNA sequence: TGTGCCAGCAGACCCAGGGACCTCGACTATGGCTACACCTTC.

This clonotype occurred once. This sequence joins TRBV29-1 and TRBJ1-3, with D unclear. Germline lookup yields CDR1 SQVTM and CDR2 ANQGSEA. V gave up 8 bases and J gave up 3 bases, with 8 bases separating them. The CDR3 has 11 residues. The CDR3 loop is CSSRGGNTIYF. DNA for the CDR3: TGCAGCAGCCGCGGTGGAAACACCATATATTTT.

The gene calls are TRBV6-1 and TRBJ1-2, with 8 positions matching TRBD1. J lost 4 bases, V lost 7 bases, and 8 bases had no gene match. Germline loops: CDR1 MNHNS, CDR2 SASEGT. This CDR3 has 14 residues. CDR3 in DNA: TGTGCCAGCAATCGGGGTGACAGGGGCTATGGCTACACCTTC. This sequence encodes CASNRGDRGYGYTF.

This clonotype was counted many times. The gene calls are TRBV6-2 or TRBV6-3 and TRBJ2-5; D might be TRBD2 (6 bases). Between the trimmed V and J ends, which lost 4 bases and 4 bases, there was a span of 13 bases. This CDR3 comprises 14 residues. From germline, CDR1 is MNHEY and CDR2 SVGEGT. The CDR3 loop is CASSLRRGRETQYF. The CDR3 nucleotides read TGTGCCAGCAGTTTACGGCGGGGTCGAGAGACCCAGTACTTC.

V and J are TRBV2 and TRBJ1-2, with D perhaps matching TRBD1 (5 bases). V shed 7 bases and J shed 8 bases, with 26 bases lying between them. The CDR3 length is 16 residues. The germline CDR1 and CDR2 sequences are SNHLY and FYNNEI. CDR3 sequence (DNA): TGTGCCAGCACGGGACTATTAGCCACCGGGACGGAAGGCTACACCTTC. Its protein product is CASTGLLATGTEGYTF. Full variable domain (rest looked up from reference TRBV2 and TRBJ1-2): EPEVTQTPSHQVTQMGQEVILRCVPISNHLYFYWYRQILGQKVEFLVSFYNNEISEKSEIFDDQFSVERPDGSNFTLKIRSTKLEDSAMYFCASTGLLATGTEGYTFGSGTRLTVV.

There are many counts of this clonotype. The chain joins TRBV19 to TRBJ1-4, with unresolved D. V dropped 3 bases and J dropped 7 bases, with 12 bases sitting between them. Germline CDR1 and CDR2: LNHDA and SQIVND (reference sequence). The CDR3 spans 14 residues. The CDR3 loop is CASSITRGREKLFF. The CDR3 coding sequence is TGTGCCAGTAGTATTACGAGAGGACGTGAAAAACTGTTTTTT. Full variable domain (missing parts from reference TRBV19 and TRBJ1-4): DGGITQSPKYLFRKEGQNVTLSCEQNLNHDAMYWYRQDPGQGLRLIYYSQIVNDFQKGDIAEGYSVSREKKESFPLTVTSAQKNPTAFYLCASSITRGREKLFFGSGTQLSVL.

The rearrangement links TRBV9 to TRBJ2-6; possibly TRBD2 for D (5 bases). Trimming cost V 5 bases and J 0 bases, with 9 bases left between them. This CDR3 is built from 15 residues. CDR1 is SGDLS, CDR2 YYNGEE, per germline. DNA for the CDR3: TGTGCCAGCAGGAGGGCAGGCTCTGGGGCCAACGTCCTGACTTTC. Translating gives CASRRAGSGANVLTF.

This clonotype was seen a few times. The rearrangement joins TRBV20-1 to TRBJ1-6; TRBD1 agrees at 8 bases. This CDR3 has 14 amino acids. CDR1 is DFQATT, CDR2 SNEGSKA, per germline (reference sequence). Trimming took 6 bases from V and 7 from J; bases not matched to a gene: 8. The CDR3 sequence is CSATKDRVNSPLHF. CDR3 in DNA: TGCAGTGCCACAAAGGACAGGGTAAATTCACCCCTCCACTTT.

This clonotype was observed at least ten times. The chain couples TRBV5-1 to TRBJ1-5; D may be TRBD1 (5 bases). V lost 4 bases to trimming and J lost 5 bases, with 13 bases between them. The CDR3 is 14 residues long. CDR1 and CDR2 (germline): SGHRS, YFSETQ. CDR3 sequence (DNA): TGCGCCAGCAGCCCCTCGGGGCAGTATCAGCCCCAGCATTTT. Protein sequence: CASSPSGQYQPQHF.

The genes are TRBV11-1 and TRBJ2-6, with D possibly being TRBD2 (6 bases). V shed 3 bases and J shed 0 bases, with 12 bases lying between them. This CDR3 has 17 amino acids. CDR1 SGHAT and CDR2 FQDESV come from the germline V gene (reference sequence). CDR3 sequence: CASSLEGMYSGANVLTF. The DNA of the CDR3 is TGTGCCAGCAGCTTGGAGGGGATGTACTCTGGGGCCAACGTCCTGACTTTC.

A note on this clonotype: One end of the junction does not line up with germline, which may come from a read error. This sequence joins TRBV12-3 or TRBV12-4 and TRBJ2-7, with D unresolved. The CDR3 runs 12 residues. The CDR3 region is CASSLDKHEQCF. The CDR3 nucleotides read TGTGCCAGCAGTTTAGACAAGCACGAGCAGTGCTTC.

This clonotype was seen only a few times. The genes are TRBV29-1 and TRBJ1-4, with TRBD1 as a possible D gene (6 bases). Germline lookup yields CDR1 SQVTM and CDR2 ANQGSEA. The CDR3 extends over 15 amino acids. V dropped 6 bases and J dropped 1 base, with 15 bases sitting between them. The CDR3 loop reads CSVLGGFGTNEKLFF. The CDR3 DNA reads TGCAGCGTATTAGGGGGGTTTGGAACTAATGAAAAACTGTTTTTT.

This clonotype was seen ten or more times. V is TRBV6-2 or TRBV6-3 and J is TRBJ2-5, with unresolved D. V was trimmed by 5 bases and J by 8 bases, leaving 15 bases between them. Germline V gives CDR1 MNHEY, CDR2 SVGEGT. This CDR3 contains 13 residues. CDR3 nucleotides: TGTGCCAGCAGTACTAATCAGAGGAGTACCCAGTACTTC. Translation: CASSTNQRSTQYF.

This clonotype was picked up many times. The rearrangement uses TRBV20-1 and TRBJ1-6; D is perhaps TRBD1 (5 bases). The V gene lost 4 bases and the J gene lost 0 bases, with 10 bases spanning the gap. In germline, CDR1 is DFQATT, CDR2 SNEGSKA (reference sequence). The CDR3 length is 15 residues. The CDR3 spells CSATQASSYNSPLHF. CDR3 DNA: TGCAGTGCTACACAGGCTAGCTCCTATAATTCACCCCTCCACTTT.

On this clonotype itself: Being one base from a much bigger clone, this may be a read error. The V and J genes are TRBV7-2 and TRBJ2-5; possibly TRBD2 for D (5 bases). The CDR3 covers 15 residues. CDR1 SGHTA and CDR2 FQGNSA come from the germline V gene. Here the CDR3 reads CANSLVGGSRETQYF. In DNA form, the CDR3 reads TGTGCCAACAGCTTAGTAGGTGGGAGCCGAGAGACCCAGTACTTC.

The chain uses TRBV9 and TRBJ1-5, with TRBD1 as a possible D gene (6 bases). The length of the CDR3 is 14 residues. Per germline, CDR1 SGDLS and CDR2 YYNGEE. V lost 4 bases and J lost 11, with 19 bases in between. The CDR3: CASSRLAGQETQHF. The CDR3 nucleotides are TGTGCCAGCAGCCGACTAGCGGGACAAGAGACCCAGCATTTT.

The CDR3 loop is CSARDSSSGRAETQYF. Here the CDR3 DNA reads TGCAGTGCTAGAGATTCGAGTAGCGGGAGGGCGGAGACCCAGTACTTC. The chain links TRBV20-1 to TRBJ2-5, with 11 positions matching TRBD2. V was pared by 0 bases and J by 5 bases, with 8 bases of the junction left unmatched. The CDR3 spans 16 residues. Germline V gene sequence: CDR1 DFQATT, CDR2 SNEGSKA (reference sequence).

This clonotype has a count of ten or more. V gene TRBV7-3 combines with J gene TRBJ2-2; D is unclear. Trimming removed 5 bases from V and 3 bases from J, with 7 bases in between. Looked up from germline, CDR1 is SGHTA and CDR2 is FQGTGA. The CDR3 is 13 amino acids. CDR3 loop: CASSQQHTGELFF. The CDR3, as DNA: TGTGCCAGCAGCCAACAGCACACCGGGGAGCTGTTTTTT.

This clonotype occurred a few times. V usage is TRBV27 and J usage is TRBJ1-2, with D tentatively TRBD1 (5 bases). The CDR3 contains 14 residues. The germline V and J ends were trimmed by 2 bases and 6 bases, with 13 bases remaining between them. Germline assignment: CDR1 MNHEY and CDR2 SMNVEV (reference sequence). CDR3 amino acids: CASSLIGGGNGYTF. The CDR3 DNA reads TGTGCCAGCAGTTTAATTGGGGGAGGGAATGGCTACACCTTC.

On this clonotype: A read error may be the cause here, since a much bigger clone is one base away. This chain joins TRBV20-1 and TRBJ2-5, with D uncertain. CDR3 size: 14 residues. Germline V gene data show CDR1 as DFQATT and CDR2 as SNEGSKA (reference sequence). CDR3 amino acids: CSARAEPYQVTQYF. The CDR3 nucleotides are TGCAGTGCTAGAGCTGAGCCGTACCAAGTGACCCAGTACTTC.

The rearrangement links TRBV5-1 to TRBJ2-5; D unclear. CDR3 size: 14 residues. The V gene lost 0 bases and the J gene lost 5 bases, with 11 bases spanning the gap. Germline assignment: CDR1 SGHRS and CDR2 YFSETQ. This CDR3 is CASSLVDAWETQYF. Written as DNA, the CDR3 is TGCGCCAGCAGCTTGGTCGACGCGTGGGAGACCCAGTACTTC.

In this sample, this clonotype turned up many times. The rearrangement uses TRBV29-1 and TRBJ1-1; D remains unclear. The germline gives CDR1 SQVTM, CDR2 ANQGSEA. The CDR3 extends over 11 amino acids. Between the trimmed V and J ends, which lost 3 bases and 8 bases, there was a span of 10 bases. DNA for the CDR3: TGCAGCGTTGACCTAGGGTCAGAAGCTTTCTTT. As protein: CSVDLGSEAFF.

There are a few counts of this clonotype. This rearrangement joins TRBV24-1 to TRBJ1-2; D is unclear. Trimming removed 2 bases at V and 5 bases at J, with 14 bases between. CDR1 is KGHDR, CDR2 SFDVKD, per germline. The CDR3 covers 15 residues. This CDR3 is CATSDSGHGSYGYTF. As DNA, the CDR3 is TGTGCCACCAGTGATTCGGGTCATGGTAGTTATGGCTACACCTTC.